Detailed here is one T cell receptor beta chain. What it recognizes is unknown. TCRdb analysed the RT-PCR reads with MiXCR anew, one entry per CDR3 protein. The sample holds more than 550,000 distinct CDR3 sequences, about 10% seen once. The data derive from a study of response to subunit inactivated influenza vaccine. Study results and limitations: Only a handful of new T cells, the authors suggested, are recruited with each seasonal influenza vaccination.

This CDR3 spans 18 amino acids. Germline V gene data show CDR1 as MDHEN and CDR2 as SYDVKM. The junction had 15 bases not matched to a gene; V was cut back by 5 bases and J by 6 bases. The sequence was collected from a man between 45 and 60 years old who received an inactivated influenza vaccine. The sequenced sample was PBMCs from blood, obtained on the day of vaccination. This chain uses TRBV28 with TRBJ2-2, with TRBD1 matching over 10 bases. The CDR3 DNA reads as TGTGCCAGCAGTACACCGCCCGGGACAGGGGAACAAGCCGGGGAGCTGTTTTTT. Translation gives CASSTPPGTGEQAGELFF.